The clone carrying this T cell receptor (beta chain) has just a few counts. Antigen: not known. V lost 4 bases, J lost 8 bases, and 8 bases stayed unmatched. The CDR3 runs 13 residues. This sample was taken from a study of shared clonotypes between healthy human individuals. In the study overall: CD4 naive and memory got three plates each, CD8 naive two, CD8 memory one. Study-wide results and caveats: Against clonotypes common to all four donors, non-shared ones had lower generation probabilities.

Only in-frame clones appear in the TCRdb table, and some are missing; sequencing was by immunoSEQ multiplex PCR. The repertoire holds some 2,500,000 clones, around 90% seen once, with about 0.41% in the top ten. Caucasian adults living in Nashville, Tennessee, provided all samples. The sample consisted of naive CD4+ T cells from PBMCs. The subset: CD45RA+ positively selected. This chain uses TRBV5-3 with TRBJ1-2, with TRBD1 matching over 7 bases. TRBV5-3 is an ORF, and what it does is uncertain. The TCR sequence derives from a man younger than 30 in good health. Some clones in this sample may be carry-over from other donors' samples. The CDR3 region is CARSVTGFTGYTF. The CDR3 DNA is TGTGCCAGAAGCGTGACAGGGTTTACGGGCTACACCTTC.